This entry describes one T cell receptor (beta chain). This sample was taken from a study of blood T cell repertoires in COVID-19. Overall study: Specimens from acute and convalescent COVID-19 originated in the United States, Italy and Spain. In each case, the material was cDNA or gDNA derived from T cells, B-cell-depleted T cells, or PBMCs.

Authors' methods: Amplifying reference gene primers gave estimates of nucleated cell counts. Clones were sequenced by immunoSEQ multiplex PCR, and TCRdb holds only the in-frame ones, with some missing. The V and J calls and clone size were taken over from that table, and D and trimming were inferred from the DNA. The sample lists more than 150,000 clones, roughly four fifths occurring once. The specimen sequenced was peripheral blood. This sequence was found in a man aged 25 to 40 with active or convalescent COVID-19.

The CDR3 loop is CASSLGAANTGELFF. As DNA, the CDR3 is TGTGCCAGCAGCTTGGGAGCGGCGAACACCGGGGAGCTGTTTTTT. The J gene is TRBJ2-2, the V gene TRBV5-4; tentatively, D is TRBD2 (5 bases). The CDR3 contains 15 residues. Germline values: CDR1 SGHNT, CDR2 YYREEE (reference sequence). Trimming pared 0 bases from V and 0 bases from J, leaving 6 bases between.